The 26 T cell receptor beta chains below all came from one sample that was sequenced in a study of cytomegalovirus exposure and HLA in healthy donors. The PCR had 60 Vbeta and 13 Jbeta primers. Generated by immunoSEQ multiplex PCR, the TCRdb table keeps only in-frame clones and is missing some. The sample contains about 140,000 clones, 66% of which appear only once. Sequencing was done on a sample of PBMCs. The receptors here all came from an older woman in good health and CMV-seronegative.

The chain couples TRBV19 to TRBJ1-5; D perhaps matches TRBD1 (6 bases). V was pared by 4 bases and J by 6 bases, with 19 bases between. CDR1 and CDR2 from the germline V gene are LNHDA and SQIVND (reference sequence). CDR3 length: 16 amino acids. The CDR3 coding sequence is TGTGCCAGTAGTACCCAGGGTGGCAGGGGTGGTCAGCCCCAGCATTTT. This translates into CASSTQGGRGGQPQHF.

This clone showed up just a few times. The V call is TRBV5-3, the J call TRBJ2-5; TRBD2 aligns across 8 bases. TRBV5-3 is treated as an ORF (open reading frame) with a function not yet certain. The length of the CDR3 is 19 residues. Unmatched junction bases numbered 19, after V lost 4 bases and J lost 2 bases. This CDR3 is CARSGSNLTGTRTQETQYF. The CDR3 nucleotides read TGTGCCAGAAGCGGATCCAACCTTACCGGGACTAGGACTCAAGAGACCCAGTACTTC.

The V and J genes are TRBV19 and TRBJ2-2, with 10 bases that match TRBD2. Trimming took 5 bases from V and 4 from J; bases not matched to a gene: 10. The length of the CDR3 is 17 residues. Germline CDR1 reads LNHDA; CDR2 reads SQIVND (reference sequence). The CDR3 here is CASSAQEAGGRTGELFF. The CDR3 region has the DNA TGTGCCAGTAGTGCCCAAGAAGCGGGGGGGCGCACCGGGGAGCTGTTTTTT.

This clone showed up just a few times. The V call is TRBV19, the J call TRBJ1-4; tentatively, D is TRBD1 (5 bases). The CDR3 has 14 amino acids. Germline V gene data show CDR1 as LNHDA and CDR2 as SQIVND (reference sequence). Deletions cut 4 bases from V and 11 bases from J, with 17 bases between. CDR3 in amino acids: CASSKGDTSRKLFF. CDR3 in DNA: TGTGCCAGTAGTAAAGGGGATACCTCCCGGAAACTGTTTTTT.

The rearrangement links TRBV28 to TRBJ1-1; no clear D gene. The CDR3 is 13 residues long. The germline CDR1 and CDR2 sequences are MDHEN and SYDVKM. With 7 bases removed from V and 0 bases from J, the gap between germline ends came to 9 bases. The CDR3, as DNA: TGTGCCAGCATAGCGATTTTGAACACTGAAGCTTTCTTT. Residues: CASIAILNTEAFF. The whole variable domain, filled in from reference TRBV28 and TRBJ1-1, reads DVKVTQSSRYLVKRTGEKVFLECVQDMDHENMFWYRQDPGLGLRLIYFSYDVKMKEKGDIPEGYSVSREKKERFSLILESASTNQTSMYLCASIAILNTEAFFGQGTRLTVV.

The rearrangement joins TRBV4-3 to TRBJ1-2; TRBD1 might be the D (5 bases). The CDR3 loop spans 15 amino acids. V was trimmed by 0 bases and J by 7 bases, leaving 15 bases between them. The germline V gene encodes CDR1 LGHNA and CDR2 YSLEER. The CDR3 bases are TGCGCCAGCAGCCAAGAACGACTGGGGCAGTTTGGCTACACCTTC. Protein sequence: CASSQERLGQFGYTF.

The chain combines TRBV19 with TRBJ2-1; 8 bases are a match to TRBD2. The CDR3 covers 17 residues. Looked up from germline, CDR1 is LNHDA and CDR2 is SQIVND (reference sequence). With V trimmed by 5 bases and J by 2 bases, 11 bases remained unmatched. The CDR3 nucleotides are TGTGCCAGTAGTTCCCAAGGGGCGGGGGGAACCTACAATGAGCAGTTCTTC. This sequence encodes CASSSQGAGGTYNEQFF.

This clone occurred a few times. The rearrangement uses TRBV28 and TRBJ1-4, with D possibly being TRBD1 (5 bases). Germline CDR1 reads MDHEN; CDR2 reads SYDVKM. Trimming took off 3 bases at V and 0 bases at J, with 8 bases between the two ends. This CDR3 has 15 amino acids. CDR3 DNA: TGTGCCAGCAGTTTGGGGGGGGCAACTAATGAAAAACTGTTTTTT. Translating it yields CASSLGGATNEKLFF.

The chain employs TRBV5-6 and TRBJ2-6; D gene unclear. This CDR3 contains 17 residues. Trimming pared 0 bases from V and 0 bases from J, leaving 10 bases between. The germline V gene encodes CDR1 SGHDT and CDR2 YYEEEE. For the CDR3, the DNA is TGTGCCAGCAGCTTGGGAAGCTATCTCTCTGGGGCCAACGTCCTGACTTTC. This translates into CASSLGSYLSGANVLTF.

This clone came up a few times. The genes are TRBV10-3 and TRBJ2-2; 8 bases align to TRBD1. CDR1 is ENHRY and CDR2 is SYGVKD in the germline V gene. This CDR3 has 13 amino acids. Losses at the gene ends were 7 bases for V and 5 bases for J; bases not matched to a gene: 3. CDR3 nucleotide sequence: TGTGCCATCAATACAGGGGGTACCGGGGAGCTGTTTTTT. It encodes CAINTGGTGELFF.

The chain has TRBV10-3 and TRBJ2-7; D may be TRBD2 (5 bases). CDR1 and CDR2 from the germline V gene are ENHRY and SYGVKD. Trimming took off 6 bases at V and 7 bases at J, with 16 bases between the two ends. CDR3 length equals 13 residues. The CDR3 DNA follows: TGTGCCATCAGAGGGCGCCTCGAGGGTGAGCAGTACTTC. Translated, it gives CAIRGRLEGEQYF.

In DNA, the CDR3 is TGTGCCAGCTCACAGCAAAGGGGACAGGGATCTGGCTACACCTTC. As protein: CASSQQRGQGSGYTF. The chain recombines TRBV18 with TRBJ1-2, with 9 bases aligning to TRBD1. V trimming: 4 bases; J trimming: 7 bases; junction bases outside the gene matches: 10. The CDR3 sequence is 15 residues long. CDR1 KGHSH and CDR2 LQKENI come from the germline V gene.

The gene calls are TRBV11-2 and TRBJ1-1, with 7 bases matching TRBD1. The V and J ends lost 5 bases and 4 bases, in that order; junction bases with no gene match: 10. The CDR3 sequence is 15 residues long. Per the germline V gene, CDR1 is SGHAT and CDR2 is FQNNGV. CDR3 region: CASSLLWSGGTEAFF. Here the CDR3 DNA reads TGTGCCAGCAGCCTCCTGTGGTCAGGGGGCACTGAAGCTTTCTTT.

The chain is built from TRBV7-8 and TRBJ2-2; TRBD1 aligns across 9 bases. With 5 bases clipped from V and 1 base from J, the junction kept 5 bases outside the gene matches. The CDR3 totals 16 residues. Per germline, CDR1 SGHVS and CDR2 FQNEAQ. In DNA form, the CDR3 reads TGTGCCAGCAGCCCTACAGGGGGCCTGAACACCGGGGAGCTGTTTTTT. It translates to CASSPTGGLNTGELFF.

In its sample, this clone was seen once. One end of the junction fails to match germline, which may point to a read error. Other DNA sequences of this sample code for an identical CDR3. This chain joins TRBV19 and TRBJ1-6; 7 positions match TRBD1. Germline V gene lookup returns CDR1 LNHDA and CDR2 SQIVND (reference sequence). There are 15 residues in the CDR3. The CDR3 DNA reads as TGTGCCAGTAGTATAGGGGACAGAAATAATTCCCCCCTCCACTTT. Protein product: CASSIGDRNNSPLHF.

The chain has TRBV7-2 and TRBJ1-2, with 10 bases that match TRBD1. CDR3 length equals 16 residues. With 4 bases clipped from V and 4 bases from J, the junction kept 9 bases outside the gene matches. Germline V lookup: CDR1 SGHTA, CDR2 FQGNSA. The CDR3 DNA follows: TGTGCCAGCAGCTACTCCGGGACAGGGGTTGGCTATGGCTACACCTTC. Protein: CASSYSGTGVGYGYTF.

The rearrangement links TRBV9 to TRBJ2-2, with TRBD1 matching 8 bases. With V trimmed by 4 bases and J by 7 bases, 9 bases remained unmatched. The germline V gene has CDR1 SGDLS and CDR2 YYNGEE. This CDR3 is 15 amino acids long. The CDR3 here is CASSSRTGRNGELFF. As DNA, the CDR3 is TGTGCCAGCAGCTCTCGGACAGGGAGGAACGGGGAGCTGTTTTTT.

The chain employs TRBV18 and TRBJ1-1; 12 bases fit TRBD1. The V segment lost 2 bases and the J segment 5 bases; nucleotides outside the gene matches: 12. The germline V gene encodes CDR1 KGHSH and CDR2 LQKENI. The length of the CDR3 is 18 residues. The CDR3 protein is CASSPSGTGGAGGTEAFF. The CDR3 nucleotides are TGTGCCAGCTCACCAAGCGGGACAGGGGGCGCAGGAGGGACTGAAGCTTTCTTT.

The chain joins TRBV9 to TRBJ1-1; a possible D gene is TRBD1 (5 bases). Between the trimmed V and J ends, which lost 5 bases and 4 bases, there was a span of 12 bases. The CDR3 has 13 amino acids. Germline V gene data show CDR1 as SGDLS and CDR2 as YYNGEE. In DNA form, the CDR3 reads TGTGCCAGCAGTCAGGGTTTCGGCACTGAAGCTTTCTTT. Its protein is CASSQGFGTEAFF.

The chain carries TRBV9 and TRBJ1-2; TRBD1 agrees at 7 bases. Trimming cost V 3 bases and J 4 bases; bases outside gene matches: 6. CDR1 and CDR2 from the germline V gene are SGDLS and YYNGEE. The CDR3 has 14 residues. Written as DNA, the CDR3 is TGTGCCAGCAGCGCTTACGACAGGGCCTATGGCTACACCTTC. Translated: CASSAYDRAYGYTF.

This chain joins TRBV10-3 and TRBJ2-7, with D perhaps TRBD2 (6 bases). The germline CDR1 and CDR2 sequences are ENHRY and SYGVKD. This CDR3 region has 13 residues. Trimming stripped 6 bases from V and 3 bases from J, with 12 bases between. DNA for the CDR3: TGTGCCATCAGCGGGGGACCCCGCTACGAGCAGTACTTC. Protein sequence: CAISGGPRYEQYF.

The J gene is TRBJ1-2, the V gene TRBV28, with unresolved D. The CDR3 has 12 residues. Trimming stripped 4 bases from V and 8 bases from J, with 11 bases between. Per germline, CDR1 MDHEN and CDR2 SYDVKM. The CDR3 DNA reads as TGTGCCAGCAGTTCCACTGCGGAGGGCTACACCTTC. The encoded protein is CASSSTAEGYTF.

The chain carries TRBV29-1 and TRBJ1-1; perhaps TRBD1 as D (5 bases). The germline CDR1 and CDR2 sequences are SQVTM and ANQGSEA. This CDR3 region has 13 residues. For the CDR3, the DNA is TGCAGTACCATGGGGCAGCTGAACACTGAAGCTTTCTTT. Translation: CSTMGQLNTEAFF.

The chain links TRBV7-2 to TRBJ2-3; 14 bases map to TRBD2. The CDR3 length is 19 residues. Germline-derived CDR1 and CDR2 are SGHTA and FQGNSA. V dropped 2 bases and J dropped 3; count of bases not matched to a gene: 10. In DNA form, the CDR3 reads TGTGCCAGCAGCTTATATTGGTGGGGACTAGCGGGAGTGACAGATACGCAGTATTTT. Amino acid sequence: CASSLYWWGLAGVTDTQYF.

The genes are TRBV5-1 and TRBJ2-2, with 9 nucleotides matching TRBD1. CDR3 length: 15 residues. From germline, CDR1 is SGHRS and CDR2 YFSETQ. The V gene end was trimmed by 4 bases and the J gene end by 4 bases; junction bases not matched to a gene: 5. DNA of the CDR3: TGCGCCAGCAGCACTGGACAGGGGATCACCGGGGAGCTGTTTTTT. Translated, it gives CASSTGQGITGELFF. The full variable domain, in which reference TRBV5-1 and TRBJ2-2 provide the parts outside the CDR3, is KAGVTQTPRYLIKTRGQQVTLSCSPISGHRSVSWYQQTPGQGLQFLFEYFSETQRNKGNFPGRFSGRQFSNSRSEMNVSTLELGDSALYLCASSTGQGITGELFFGEGSRLTVL.

This clone was counted only a few times. The chain uses TRBV7-3 and TRBJ2-2, with D hard to call. Germline CDR1 and CDR2: SGHTA and FQGTGA. Trimming cost V 5 bases and J 4 bases, with 8 bases left between them. The CDR3 contains 13 residues. CDR3 residues: CASSPSGTGELFF. CDR3 nucleotides: TGTGCCAGCAGCCCCTCGGGCACCGGGGAGCTGTTTTTT. The whole variable domain, remainder taken from reference TRBV7-3 and TRBJ2-2, is GAGVSQTPSNKVTEKGKYVELRCDPISGHTALYWYRQSLGQGPEFLIYFQGTGAADDSGLPNDRFFAVRPEGSVSTLKIQRTERGDSAVYLCASSPSGTGELFFGEGSRLTVL.